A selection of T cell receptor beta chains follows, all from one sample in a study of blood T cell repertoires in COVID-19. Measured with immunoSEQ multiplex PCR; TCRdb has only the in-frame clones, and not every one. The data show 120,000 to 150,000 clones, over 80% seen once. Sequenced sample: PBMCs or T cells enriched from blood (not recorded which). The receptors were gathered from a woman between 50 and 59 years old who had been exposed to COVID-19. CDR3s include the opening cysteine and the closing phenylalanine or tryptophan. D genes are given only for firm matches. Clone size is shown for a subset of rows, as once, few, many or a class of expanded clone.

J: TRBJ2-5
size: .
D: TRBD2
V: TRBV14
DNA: TGTGCCAGCGGTAGCGGGGCGGGCGGTGAGACCCAGTACTTC
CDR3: CASGSGAGGETQYF

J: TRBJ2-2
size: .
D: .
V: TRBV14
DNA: TGTGCCAGCAGCCAAGTCTGGCCCACCGGGGAGCTGTTTTTT
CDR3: CASSQVWPTGELFF

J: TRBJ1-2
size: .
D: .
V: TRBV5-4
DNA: TGTGCCAGCAGCGTCGTAGGCGGTCACGGCTACACCTTC
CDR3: CASSVVGGHGYTF

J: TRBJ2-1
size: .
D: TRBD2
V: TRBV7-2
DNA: TGTGCCAGCAGGGGTAGCGGGCTAGCGGGAGGGGGGTCCTACAATGAGCAGTTCTTC
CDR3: CASRGSGLAGGGSYNEQFF

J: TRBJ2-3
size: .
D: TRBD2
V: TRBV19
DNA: TGTGCCAGTAGTATTCCCCACACTAGCGGGAGTCGTGATACGCAGTATTTT
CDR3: CASSIPHTSGSRDTQYF

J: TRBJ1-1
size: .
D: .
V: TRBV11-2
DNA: TGTGCCAGCAGCTTGAACTCGGGGGGCTGGAACACTGAAGCTTTCTTT
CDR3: CASSLNSGGWNTEAFF

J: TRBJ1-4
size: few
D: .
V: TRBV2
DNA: TGTGCCAGCAGTGTCGTCAGGAATGAAAAACTGTTTTTT
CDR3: CASSVVRNEKLFF

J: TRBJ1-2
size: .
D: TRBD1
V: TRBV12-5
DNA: TGTGCTAGTGGCGGACAGGGGAAAGGCTACACCTTC
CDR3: CASGGQGKGYTF

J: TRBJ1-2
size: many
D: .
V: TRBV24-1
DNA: TGTGCCACCAACGTTCCTATGGGCTACACCTTC
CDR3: CATNVPMGYTF

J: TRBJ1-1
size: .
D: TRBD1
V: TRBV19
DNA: TGTGCCAGTAGTCGAACGTCAGGGGGCGGGAACACTGAAGCTTTCTTT
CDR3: CASSRTSGGGNTEAFF

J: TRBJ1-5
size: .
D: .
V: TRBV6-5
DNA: TGTGCCAGCAGTTATCGGGGGGAAAATCAGCCCCAGCATTTT
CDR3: CASSYRGENQPQHF

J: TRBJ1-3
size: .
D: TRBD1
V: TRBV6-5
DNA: TGTGCCAGCAGCCGGGGACAGGGGACCTATTTT
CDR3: CASSRGQGTYF

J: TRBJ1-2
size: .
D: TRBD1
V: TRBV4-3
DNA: TGCGCCAGCAGCCAGGTCCCGGGACAGGGGTTAGGTGGCTACACCTTC
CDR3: CASSQVPGQGLGGYTF

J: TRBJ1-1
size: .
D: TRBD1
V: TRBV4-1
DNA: TGCGCCAGCAGCCACCACAAAGGACAGGGAATTCCTGAAGCTTTCTTT
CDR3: CASSHHKGQGIPEAFF